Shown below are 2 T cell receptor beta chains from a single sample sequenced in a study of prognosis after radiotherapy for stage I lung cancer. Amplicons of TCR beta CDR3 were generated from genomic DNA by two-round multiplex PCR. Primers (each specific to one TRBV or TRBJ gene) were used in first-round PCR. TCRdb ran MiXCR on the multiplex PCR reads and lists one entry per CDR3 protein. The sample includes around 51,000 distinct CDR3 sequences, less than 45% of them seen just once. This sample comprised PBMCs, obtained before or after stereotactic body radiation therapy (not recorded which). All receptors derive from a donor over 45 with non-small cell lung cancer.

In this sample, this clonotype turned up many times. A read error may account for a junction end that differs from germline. As DNA, the CDR3 is TGTGCCAGCAGCTTAGCGGGGACAGGGGGCTACGAGCAGCACTTC. Its translation: CASSLAGTGGYEQHF. This chain links TRBV7-6 with TRBJ2-7, with 12 bases that match TRBD1. The CDR3 sequence is 15 residues long. Germline CDR1 and CDR2: SGHVS and FNYEAQ.

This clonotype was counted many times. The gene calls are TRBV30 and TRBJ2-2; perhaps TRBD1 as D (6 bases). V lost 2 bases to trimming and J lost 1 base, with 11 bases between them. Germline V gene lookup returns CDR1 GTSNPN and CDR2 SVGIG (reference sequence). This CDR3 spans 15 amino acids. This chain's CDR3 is CAWSRGRGNTGELFF. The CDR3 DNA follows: TGTGCCTGGAGTAGGGGCAGGGGGAACACCGGGGAGCTGTTTTTT. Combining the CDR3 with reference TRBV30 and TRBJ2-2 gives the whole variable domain SQTIHQWPATLVQPVGSPLSLECTVEGTSNPNLYWYRQAAGRGLQLLFYSVGIGQISSEVPQNLSASRPQDRQFILSSKKLLLSDSGFYLCAWSRGRGNTGELFFGEGSRLTVL.